This T cell receptor (beta chain) was identified during a study of blood T cells in healthy people across ages. V gave up 5 bases and J gave up 5 bases, with 15 bases separating them. The CDR3 consists of 14 residues. The germline V gene has CDR1 SGHTA and CDR2 FQGNSA. A second 7 to 11 cycle PCR used barcoded and J-beta primers. Each cDNA was tagged by a template-switch adaptor containing 12 random nucleotides. TCRdb analysed the 5' RACE reads with MiXCR anew, one entry per CDR3 protein. The sample has 600,000 or so distinct CDR3 sequences, around half seen once. Comments on this clonotype: Its antigen is still unknown.

Findings and caveats of the study: Diversity of TCR beta per million T cells declined in a roughly linear way with age.

This chain links TRBV7-2 with TRBJ1-1; tentative D call: TRBD1 (6 bases). The sequenced sample was blood. This sequence was found in an elderly man in good health. The CDR3 DNA follows: TGTGCCAGCAGCCTAGGGGGTAGGATGACTGAAGCTTTCTTT. It specifies CASSLGGRMTEAFF.